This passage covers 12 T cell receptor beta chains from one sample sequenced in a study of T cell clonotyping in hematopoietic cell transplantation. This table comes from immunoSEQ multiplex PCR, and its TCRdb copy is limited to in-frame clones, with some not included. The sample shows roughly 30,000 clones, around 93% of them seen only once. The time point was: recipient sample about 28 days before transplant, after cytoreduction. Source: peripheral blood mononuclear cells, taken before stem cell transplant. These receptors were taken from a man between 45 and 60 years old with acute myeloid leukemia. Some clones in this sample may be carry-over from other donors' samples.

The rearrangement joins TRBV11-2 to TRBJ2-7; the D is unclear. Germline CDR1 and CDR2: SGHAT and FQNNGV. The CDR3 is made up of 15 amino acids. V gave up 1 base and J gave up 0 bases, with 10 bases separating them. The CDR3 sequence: CASSLVTESSYEQYF. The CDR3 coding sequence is TGTGCCAGCAGCTTAGTTACAGAAAGCTCCTACGAGCAGTACTTC.

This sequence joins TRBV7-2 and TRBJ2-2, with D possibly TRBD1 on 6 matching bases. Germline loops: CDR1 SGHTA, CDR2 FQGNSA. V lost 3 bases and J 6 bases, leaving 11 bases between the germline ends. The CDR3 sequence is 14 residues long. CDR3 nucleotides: TGTGCCAGCAGCTTGGGACACGGGTCCGGGGAGCTGTTTTTT. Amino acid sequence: CASSLGHGSGELFF.

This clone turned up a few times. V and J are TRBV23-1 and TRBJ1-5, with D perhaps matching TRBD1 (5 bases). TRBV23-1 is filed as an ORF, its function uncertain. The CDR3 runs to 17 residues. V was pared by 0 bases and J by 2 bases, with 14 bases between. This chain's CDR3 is CASSQSGEGPCNQPQHF. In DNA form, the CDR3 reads TGCGCCAGCAGTCAATCGGGGGAGGGCCCATGCAATCAGCCCCAGCATTTT.

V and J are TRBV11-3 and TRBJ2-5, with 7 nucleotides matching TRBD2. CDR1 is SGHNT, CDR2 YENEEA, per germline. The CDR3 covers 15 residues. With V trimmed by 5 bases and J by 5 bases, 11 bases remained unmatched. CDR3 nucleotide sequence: TGTGCCAGCAGCCTGGGAGGGGCTAGAACGGAGACCCAGTACTTC. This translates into CASSLGGARTETQYF.

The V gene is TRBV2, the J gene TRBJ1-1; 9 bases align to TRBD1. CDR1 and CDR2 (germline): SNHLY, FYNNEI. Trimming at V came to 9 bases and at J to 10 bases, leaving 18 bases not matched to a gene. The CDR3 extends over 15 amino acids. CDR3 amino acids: CARLIRDRVGVVAFF. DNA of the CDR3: TGTGCCAGGCTTATTAGGGACAGGGTGGGTGTAGTAGCTTTCTTT.

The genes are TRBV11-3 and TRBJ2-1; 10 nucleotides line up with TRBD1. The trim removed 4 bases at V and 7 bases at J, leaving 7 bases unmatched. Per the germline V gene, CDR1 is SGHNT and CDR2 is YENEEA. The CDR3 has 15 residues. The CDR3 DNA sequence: TGTGCCAGCAGCTCAAGACAGGGGGCTGGAAATGAGCAGTTCTTC. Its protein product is CASSSRQGAGNEQFF.

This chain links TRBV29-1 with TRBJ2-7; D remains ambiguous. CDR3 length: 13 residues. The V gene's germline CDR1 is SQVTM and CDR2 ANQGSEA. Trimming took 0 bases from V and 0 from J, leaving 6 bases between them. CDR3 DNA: TGCAGCGTTGAAGATTCTGGCTCCTACGAGCAGTACTTC. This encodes CSVEDSGSYEQYF.

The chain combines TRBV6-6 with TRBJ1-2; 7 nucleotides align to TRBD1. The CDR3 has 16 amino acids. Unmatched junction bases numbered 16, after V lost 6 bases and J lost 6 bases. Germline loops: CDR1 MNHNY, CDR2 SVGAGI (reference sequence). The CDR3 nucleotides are TGTGCCAGCAGAGATAGAGGGACAGTCTACGCGGATGGCTACACCTTC. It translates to CASRDRGTVYADGYTF.

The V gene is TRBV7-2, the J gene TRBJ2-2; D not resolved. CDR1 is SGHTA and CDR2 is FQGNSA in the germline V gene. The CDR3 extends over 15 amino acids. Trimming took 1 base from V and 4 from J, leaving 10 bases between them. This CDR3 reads CASSLGRLGTGELFF. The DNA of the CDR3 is TGTGCCAGCAGCTTAGGTCGTTTAGGCACCGGGGAGCTGTTTTTT.

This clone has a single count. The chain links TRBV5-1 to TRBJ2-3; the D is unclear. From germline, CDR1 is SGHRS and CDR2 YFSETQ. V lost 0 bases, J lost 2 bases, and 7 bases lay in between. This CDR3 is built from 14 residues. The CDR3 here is CASSLARDTDTQYF. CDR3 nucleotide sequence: TGCGCCAGCAGCTTGGCTAGGGACACAGATACGCAGTATTTT.

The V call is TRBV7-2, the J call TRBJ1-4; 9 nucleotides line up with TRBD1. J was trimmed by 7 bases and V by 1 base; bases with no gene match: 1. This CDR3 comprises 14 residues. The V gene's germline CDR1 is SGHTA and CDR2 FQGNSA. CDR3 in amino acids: CASSLDRGREKLFF. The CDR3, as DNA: TGTGCCAGCAGCTTAGACAGGGGGCGTGAAAAACTGTTTTTT.

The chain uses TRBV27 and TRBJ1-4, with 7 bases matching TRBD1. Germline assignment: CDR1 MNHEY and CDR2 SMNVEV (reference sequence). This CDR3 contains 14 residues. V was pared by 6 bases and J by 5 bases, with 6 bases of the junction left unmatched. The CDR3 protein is CASRRTGDNEKLFF. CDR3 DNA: TGTGCCAGCAGACGGACAGGCGACAATGAAAAACTGTTTTTT.